The 23 T cell receptor beta chains listed next were all sequenced from one sample in a study of cytomegalovirus exposure and HLA in healthy donors. Primers: 60 Vbeta forward and 13 Jbeta reverse. The repertoire was sequenced with immunoSEQ multiplex PCR; TCRdb's copy has only in-frame clones and lacks some. Of some 150,000 clones listed, 78% are singletons. The sequencing sample was made of PBMCs. The source is a male donor in good health and CMV-seronegative.

This chain links TRBV27 with TRBJ2-1; 9 bases align to TRBD2. J lost 3 bases, V lost 3 bases, and 6 bases had no gene match. The CDR3 loop spans 16 amino acids. The germline V gene has CDR1 MNHEY and CDR2 SMNVEV (reference sequence). In DNA, the CDR3 is TGTGCCAGCAGTTTCGGTCTAGCGGGGATCTACAATGAGCAGTTCTTC. Its translation is CASSFGLAGIYNEQFF.

This clone came up a few times. The chain is built from TRBV9 and TRBJ2-2; unclear D gene. CDR1 is SGDLS and CDR2 is YYNGEE in the germline V gene. The CDR3 extends over 14 amino acids. V lost 5 bases to trimming and J lost 0 bases, with 8 bases between them. CDR3: CASSTPANTGELFF. In nucleotides, the CDR3 is TGTGCCAGCAGTACACCCGCGAACACCGGGGAGCTGTTTTTT.

The chain links TRBV7-9 to TRBJ2-2; D is perhaps TRBD2 (5 bases). V was shortened by 3 bases and J by 6 bases, with 8 bases between the two germline ends. The CDR3 runs 13 residues. Looked up from germline, CDR1 is SEHNR and CDR2 is FQNEAQ (reference sequence). CDR3 amino acids: CASSFPGSGELFF. Here the CDR3 DNA reads TGTGCCAGCAGCTTCCCGGGGTCCGGGGAGCTGTTTTTT.

This clone was seen more than once but under ten times. This chain links TRBV15 with TRBJ1-1, with 8 bases fitting TRBD1. Germline trimming cut 0 bases from V and 3 bases from J; bases unmatched to any gene: 6. The CDR3 runs to 16 residues. The germline gives CDR1 LNHNV, CDR2 YYDKDF (reference sequence). CDR3 sequence reads: CATSRDYRGSDTEAFF. The CDR3 nucleotides read TGTGCCACCAGCAGAGACTACAGGGGGTCGGACACTGAAGCTTTCTTT.

The chain carries TRBV7-3 and TRBJ2-5, with D tentatively TRBD2 (6 bases). Germline loops: CDR1 SGHTA, CDR2 FQGTGA. The CDR3 is 15 residues long. V shed 6 bases and J shed 1 base, with 15 bases lying between them. CDR3 loop: CASSYSGLPQETQYF. CDR3 nucleotides: TGTGCCAGCAGTTATAGCGGATTGCCCCAAGAGACCCAGTACTTC.

The chain combines TRBV2 with TRBJ2-5, with a weak D call TRBD2 (6 bases). The J call could be wrong; TRBJ2-7 is a better fit for the DNA end. The CDR3 covers 12 residues. Germline CDR1 SNHLY, CDR2 FYNNEI. The CDR3 here is CASLGPGSEQYF. DNA of the CDR3: TGTGCCAGCCTAGGTCCCGGGAGCGAGCAGTACTTC.

The genes are TRBV10-2 and TRBJ2-1; 13 nucleotides line up with TRBD2. This CDR3 has 15 residues. Trimming removed 4 bases from V and 8 bases from J; junction bases left unmatched: 5. Germline V CDR1 and CDR2: WSHSY, SAAADI. The CDR3 DNA sequence: TGCGCCAGCAGTGTTTGGACTAGCGGGAGCGATGAGCAGTTCTTC. Residues: CASSVWTSGSDEQFF.

The chain has TRBV2 and TRBJ2-7; D is perhaps TRBD2 (5 bases). Between the trimmed V and J ends, which lost 6 bases and 0 bases, there was a span of 15 bases. The germline V gene has CDR1 SNHLY and CDR2 FYNNEI. The CDR3 is 15 residues long. The CDR3: CASRALGVSSYEQYF. The CDR3 region has the DNA TGTGCCAGCAGGGCCCTCGGGGTGAGCTCCTACGAGCAGTACTTC. Full variable domain (rest looked up from reference TRBV2 and TRBJ2-7): EPEVTQTPSHQVTQMGQEVILRCVPISNHLYFYWYRQILGQKVEFLVSFYNNEISEKSEIFDDQFSVERPDGSNFTLKIRSTKLEDSAMYFCASRALGVSSYEQYFGPGTRLTVT.

The gene calls are TRBV29-1 and TRBJ1-2; possible D gene TRBD1, 5 bases. The CDR3 runs to 14 residues. Deletions cut 8 bases from V and 1 base from J, with 17 bases between. The germline gives CDR1 SQVTM, CDR2 ANQGSEA. Here the CDR3 reads CSPAFPGGNYGYTF. DNA of the CDR3: TGCAGCCCAGCTTTTCCGGGGGGTAACTATGGCTACACCTTC.

J is TRBJ1-1 and V is TRBV6-5, with 8 positions matching TRBD1. The CDR3 is made up of 15 amino acids. V dropped 0 bases and J dropped 4; count of bases not matched to a gene: 4. The germline CDR1 and CDR2 sequences are MNHEY and SVGAGI. The CDR3 protein is CASSYSQGGGTEAFF. CDR3 coding DNA: TGTGCCAGCAGTTACTCACAGGGGGGTGGCACTGAAGCTTTCTTT.

The sample holds a few counts of this clone. J is TRBJ2-7 and V is TRBV18; possibly TRBD1 for D (5 bases). V was trimmed by 3 bases and J by 3 bases, leaving 15 bases between them. This CDR3 comprises 15 residues. CDR1 and CDR2 (germline): KGHSH, LQKENI. In nucleotides, the CDR3 is TGTGCCAGCTCACCGTCCCAGGGTACTGTCTACGAGCAGTACTTC. This translates into CASSPSQGTVYEQYF. The full variable domain, in which reference TRBV18 and TRBJ2-7 provide the parts outside the CDR3, is NAGVMQNPRHLVRRRGQEARLRCSPMKGHSHVYWYRQLPEEGLKFMVYLQKENIIDESGMPKERFSAEFPKEGPSILRIQQVVRGDSAAYFCASSPSQGTVYEQYFGPGTRLTVT.

J is TRBJ2-2 and V is TRBV9, with 7 nucleotides matching TRBD2. Trimming at V came to 0 bases and at J to 0 bases, leaving 2 bases not matched to a gene. Germline V lookup: CDR1 SGDLS, CDR2 YYNGEE. The length of the CDR3 is 16 residues. CDR3 sequence (DNA): TGTGCCAGCAGCGTAGATCTAGCGGCGAACACCGGGGAGCTGTTTTTT. Protein sequence: CASSVDLAANTGELFF.

V and J are TRBV5-6 and TRBJ2-7; D remains ambiguous. Germline CDR1 reads SGHDT; CDR2 reads YYEEEE. The CDR3 covers 11 residues. V gave up 3 bases and J gave up 4 bases, with 5 bases separating them. The chain's CDR3 is CASSSYYEQYF. The DNA of the CDR3 is TGTGCCAGCAGCTCCTATTACGAGCAGTACTTC.

V is TRBV18 and J is TRBJ2-5, with a tentative D call TRBD1 (5 bases). V lost 2 bases, J lost 11 bases, and 30 bases lay in between. This CDR3 region has 18 residues. Looked up from germline, CDR1 is KGHSH and CDR2 is LQKENI. The CDR3 coding sequence is TGTGCCAGCTCACCATATAAGGGGAATGCACGACCGTCTTCCAGTCAGTACTTC. Its translation is CASSPYKGNARPSSSQYF.

This clone was recorded a few times. The chain joins TRBV9 to TRBJ1-1; TRBD1 matches at 7 bases. This CDR3 comprises 14 residues. J lost 6 bases, V lost 1 base, and 6 bases had no gene match. The germline V gene encodes CDR1 SGDLS and CDR2 YYNGEE. The CDR3 DNA sequence: TGTGCCAGCAGCGTATTTGGAGGGGGCCCTGAAGCTTTCTTT. This gives the protein CASSVFGGGPEAFF.

This clone was seen only a few times. The V gene is TRBV6-1, the J gene TRBJ2-5, with 8 positions matching TRBD1. The CDR3 runs to 13 residues. Germline assignment: CDR1 MNHNS and CDR2 SASEGT. Trimming at V came to 5 bases and at J to 3 bases, leaving 2 bases not matched to a gene. The CDR3: CASSTGQEETQYF. The CDR3 DNA is TGTGCCAGCAGTACGGGACAGGAAGAGACCCAGTACTTC.

The V and J genes are TRBV18 and TRBJ2-7, with 9 bases aligning to TRBD2. Per germline, CDR1 KGHSH and CDR2 LQKENI. The CDR3 runs 14 residues. J was trimmed by 6 bases and V by 3 bases; bases with no gene match: 6. The CDR3, as DNA: TGTGCCAGCTCACCCGGTAGCGGGAGCGCCGAGCAGTACTTC. Translating gives CASSPGSGSAEQYF. Together with reference TRBV18 and TRBJ2-7, the CDR3 gives the full variable domain: NAGVMQNPRHLVRRRGQEARLRCSPMKGHSHVYWYRQLPEEGLKFMVYLQKENIIDESGMPKERFSAEFPKEGPSILRIQQVVRGDSAAYFCASSPGSGSAEQYFGPGTRLTVT.

The CDR3 loop reads CASSEGNLARPYEQYF. The CDR3 bases are TGTGCCAGCAGTGAAGGTAACCTAGCGAGGCCCTACGAGCAGTACTTC. The rearrangement links TRBV6-1 to TRBJ2-7; a weak D match, TRBD2 (6 bases). The CDR3 consists of 16 residues. Germline V gene sequence: CDR1 MNHNS, CDR2 SASEGT. V lost 1 base and J lost 2, with 15 bases in between.

The chain couples TRBV20-1 to TRBJ1-4; the D is unclear. The ends were cut back, 8 bases at V and 0 bases at J, with 4 bases in the middle. Per the germline V gene, CDR1 is DFQATT and CDR2 is SNEGSKA (reference sequence). CDR3 size: 11 residues. In DNA form, the CDR3 reads TGCAGTCCCGCAACTAATGAAAAACTGTTTTTT. Translation: CSPATNEKLFF.

This clone was detected a few times. This chain links TRBV5-1 with TRBJ2-5, with TRBD2 as a possible D gene (5 bases). This CDR3 spans 15 amino acids. CDR1 is SGHRS, CDR2 YFSETQ, per germline. Trimming pared 1 base from V and 3 bases from J, leaving 13 bases between. CDR3 loop: CASSLSFQRKETQYF. CDR3 nucleotides: TGCGCCAGCAGCTTGTCCTTTCAGCGGAAAGAGACCCAGTACTTC.

This chain connects TRBV10-3 to TRBJ1-1, with a tentative D call TRBD1 (5 bases). V lost 0 bases to trimming and J lost 11 bases, with 7 bases between them. The CDR3 is 11 residues long. The V gene's germline CDR1 is ENHRY and CDR2 SYGVKD. The CDR3 sequence is CAISESGRAFF. The DNA of the CDR3 is TGTGCCATCAGTGAGTCGGGGCGGGCTTTCTTT.

The chain has TRBV5-5 and TRBJ2-2, with 9 bases aligning to TRBD1. Germline CDR1 reads SGHKS; CDR2 reads YYEKEE (reference sequence). The CDR3 length is 17 residues. J was trimmed by 4 bases and V by 2 bases; bases with no gene match: 9. The CDR3 DNA follows: TGTGCCAGCAGCTTACTGTGGACAGGGGAGGGCACCGGGGAGCTGTTTTTT. Translation gives CASSLLWTGEGTGELFF. Using reference TRBV5-5 and TRBJ2-2 for the parts outside the CDR3, the full variable domain is DAGVTQSPTHLIKTRGQQVTLRCSPISGHKSVSWYQQVLGQGPQFIFQYYEKEERGRGNFPDRFSARQFPNYSSELNVNALLLGDSALYLCASSLLWTGEGTGELFFGEGSRLTVL.

CDR3 nucleotide sequence: TGTGCTAGTGGTCCCGACAGGGCGATTAATGAAAAACTGTTTTTT. Protein sequence: CASGPDRAINEKLFF. The V gene is TRBV12-5, the J gene TRBJ1-4; TRBD1 matches 7 bases. J lost 4 bases, V lost 5 bases, and 7 bases had no gene match. CDR1 is LGHNT, CDR2 FRNRAP, per germline. The CDR3 runs 15 residues.